Listed below are T cell receptor beta chains from one sample, sequenced in a study of post-analysis software for immune sequencing data. TCRdb fed the PCR reads into MiXCR, producing one record per CDR3 protein. This table holds 740,000 or so distinct CDR3 sequences, approximately 57% found once. What was sequenced was blood. The receptors were sampled from a girl under 18 with multiple sclerosis. Both conserved end residues are part of each CDR3. The order of the fields is J gene, V gene, CDR3 length, clone size, D gene, CDR3 DNA, CDR3 protein. The D gene is left open where the match is weak. Clone size appears in some rows only: once, few, many, or a class for an expanded clone.

TRBJ2-7 TRBV5-5 16 . . TGTGCCAGCAGCTTGGAGACAGGCCACAAAACCTACGAGCAGTACTTC CASSLETGHKTYEQYF
TRBJ2-6 TRBV5-1 18 . TRBD1 TGCGCCAGCAGCTTGGGACAGGGGGCGCTCTCTGGGGCCAACGTCCTGACTTTC CASSLGQGALSGANVLTF
TRBJ2-7 TRBV5-1 15 . TRBD2 TGCGCCAGCAGCTTGCTTCCGGGAGGCTCCTACGAGCAGTACTTC CASSLLPGGSYEQYF
TRBJ2-5 TRBV20-1 16 . . TGCAGTGCTAGTCCCCACTTATACGGGGGATCCGAGACCCAGTACTTC CSASPHLYGGSETQYF
TRBJ1-2 TRBV20-1 13 . . TGCAGTGCTAGATCCGGTCCAAACTATGGCTACACCTTC CSARSGPNYGYTF
TRBJ2-5 TRBV29-1 13 . TRBD2 TGCAGCAATAGCGGGGGGGCCGGGGAGACCCAGTACTTC CSNSGGAGETQYF
TRBJ2-1 TRBV2 13 . . TGTGCCAGCAGGAGGACTATCCTGGGAGAGCAGTTCTTC CASRRTILGEQFF
TRBJ2-2 TRBV10-3 11 few . TGTGCCATCAGTAAGACCGGGGAGCTGTTTTTT CAISKTGELFF
TRBJ2-7 TRBV5-1 15 few TRBD2 TGCGCCAGCAGCATGGGACTAGCGGGAGGGCGCGAGCAGTACTTC CASSMGLAGGREQYF
TRBJ1-4 TRBV6-5 15 . . TGTGCCAGCAGTTATAGGTCAGCGACTAATGAAAAACTGTTTTTT CASSYRSATNEKLFF
TRBJ1-1 TRBV12-3/TRBV12-4 14 . . TGTGCCAGCACCTCAATCCCCAGAACCTTTGAAGCTTTCTTT CASTSIPRTFEAFF
TRBJ2-1 TRBV25-1 16 . TRBD2 TGTGCCAGCAGCCAACTAGCGGGCGCGTCCTACAATGAGCAGTTCTTC CASSQLAGASYNEQFF
TRBJ2-1 TRBV3-1 18 . TRBD2 TGTGCCAGCAGCCAAGAAAAGGGGCTAGCGGGAGCACTCTATGAGCAGTTCTTC CASSQEKGLAGALYEQFF
TRBJ2-5 TRBV6-5 13 few . TGTGCCAGCAGTTTGGTCCCACGGGAGACCCAGTACTTC CASSLVPRETQYF
TRBJ2-4 TRBV6-2/TRBV6-3 15 . TRBD2 TGTGCCAGCAGTTATGGACTAGCGGGCAAAAACATTCAGTACTTC CASSYGLAGKNIQYF
TRBJ2-7 TRBV29-1 12 few TRBD2 TGCAGCGGGGGGACTAGCTATGTCGAGCAGTACTTC CSGGTSYVEQYF
TRBJ2-5 TRBV20-1 14 few TRBD2 TGCAGTGCGGATAGCGGGAGGCTTCGGGAGACCCAGTACTTC CSADSGRLRETQYF
TRBJ2-3 TRBV3-1 16 . TRBD2 TGTGCCAGCAGCCGAAGGACTAGCGGGAACTCAGATACGCAGTATTTT CASSRRTSGNSDTQYF
TRBJ2-3 TRBV2 16 . . TGTGCCAGCATCGGTAGAGGAGCGGCTAGCACAGATACGCAGTATTTT CASIGRGAASTDTQYF
TRBJ2-1 TRBV29-1 14 . . TGCAGCGGGACTCCCGGGGGCCCCTACAATGAGCAGTTCTTC CSGTPGGPYNEQFF
TRBJ2-7 TRBV5-1 13 . . TGCGCCAGCAGCTTTTATGGACCGTACGAGCAGTACTTC CASSFYGPYEQYF
TRBJ2-4 TRBV20-1 17 few TRBD2 TGCAGTGCTAGAGATGTCTCCCCTAGCGGGAGCTTCTTTGAGCAGTACTTC CSARDVSPSGSFFEQYF
TRBJ2-7 TRBV4-1 15 . . TGCGCCAGCAGCCATCTACCCGGACAGAGTTACGAGCAGTACTTC CASSHLPGQSYEQYF
TRBJ1-2 TRBV29-1 14 . . TGCAGCGTTGCTGCAGCGCAAGCTAACTATGGCTACACCTTC CSVAAAQANYGYTF
TRBJ2-1 TRBV7-9 15 . . TGTGCCAGCAGCTTAGTCTCGGGAGTGGGCAATGAGCAGTTCTTC CASSLVSGVGNEQFF
TRBJ2-7 TRBV20-1 10 . . TGCAGTGCGGGGGCGGACGAGCAGTACTTC CSAGADEQYF
TRBJ2-3 TRBV29-1 13 . . TGCAGCGTTCGGGGGCTAGCGGTGGATACGCAGTATTTT CSVRGLAVDTQYF
TRBJ2-5 TRBV5-1 14 . . TGCGCCAGCAGGACTTGGAGGGAGTCAGAGACCCAGTACTTC CASRTWRESETQYF
TRBJ1-2 TRBV30 14 . . TGTGCCTGGAGGTTCCCCGGCAGTCTATATGGCTACACCTTC CAWRFPGSLYGYTF
TRBJ2-7 TRBV12-3/TRBV12-4 15 few TRBD2 TGTGCCAGCAATCCTAGCGGGAGTGTGTCCTACGAGCAGTACTTC CASNPSGSVSYEQYF
TRBJ1-2 TRBV12-3/TRBV12-4 13 few . TGTGCCAGCAGTCGGGGGGATGTGAGAGGCTACACCTTC CASSRGDVRGYTF
TRBJ2-7 TRBV6-5 18 . . TGTGCCAGCAGTTACTCTGGGGGAGGACGCCCAACTCCCTACGAGCAGTACTTC CASSYSGGGRPTPYEQYF
TRBJ2-3 TRBV7-8 14 few . TGTGCCAGCAGCTTGATGGGGGCGGTAGATACGCAGTATTTT CASSLMGAVDTQYF
TRBJ2-3 TRBV12-3/TRBV12-4 17 . . TGTGCCAGCAGCTCCCACCACGGCGGAAATGGGGCAGATACGCAGTATTTT CASSSHHGGNGADTQYF
TRBJ1-2 TRBV5-1 14 . . TGCGCCAGCAGCGAAGGCGGACCAAGCTATGGCTACACCTTC CASSEGGPSYGYTF
TRBJ2-7 TRBV20-1 12 few TRBD1 TGCAGTGCTAGAGGACAGGGGGGCGAGCAGTACTTC CSARGQGGEQYF
TRBJ2-1 TRBV5-1 13 . . TGCGCCAGCAGCTTGCGGCCCTACAATGAGCAGTTCTTC CASSLRPYNEQFF
TRBJ2-5 TRBV11-1 14 . . TGTGCCAGCAGCATTTCGAGACTCGGAGAGACCCAGTACTTC CASSISRLGETQYF
TRBJ2-3 TRBV20-1 14 . . TGCAGTGCTAGGAGACCCTCAAATGGGGATACGCAGTATTTT CSARRPSNGDTQYF
TRBJ1-2 TRBV11-1 14 few . TGTGCCAGCAGCCGATCGGGAGGCCGTTATGGCTACACCTTC CASSRSGGRYGYTF
TRBJ1-5 TRBV5-5 15 . . TGTGCCAGCAGCTCCAATGACAGTCCGAATCAGCCCCAGCATTTT CASSSNDSPNQPQHF
TRBJ2-7 TRBV12-3/TRBV12-4 16 . . TGTGCCAGCAGTTCATACCGGGACACGCGTTCCTACGAGCAGTACTTC CASSSYRDTRSYEQYF
TRBJ1-2 TRBV29-1 12 few . TGCAGCGTTGACGACATGAACTATGGCTACACCTTC CSVDDMNYGYTF
TRBJ2-1 TRBV29-1 13 once . TGCAGCGTTGAGGGCCGGGTCCACAATGAGCAGTTCTTC CSVEGRVHNEQFF
TRBJ2-3 TRBV7-4 17 . TRBD2 TGTGCCAGCAGCGTATTGGGACTAGCGGGAGAATCAGATACGCAGTATTTT CASSVLGLAGESDTQYF
TRBJ2-3 TRBV12-3/TRBV12-4 14 . TRBD1 TGTGCCAGCTCGGGACAGGGGACCACAGATACGCAGTATTTT CASSGQGTTDTQYF
TRBJ2-5 TRBV7-3 13 . . TGTGCCAGCAGCCCCTCCCACATCGAGACCCAGTACTTC CASSPSHIETQYF
TRBJ2-1 TRBV5-1 12 . . TGCGCCAGCAGCTTACCAGGATATGAGCAGTTCTTC CASSLPGYEQFF
TRBJ2-1 TRBV15 14 . TRBD2 TGTGCCACTTCAATGGGGGGGGCCTACAATGAGCAGTTCTTC CATSMGGAYNEQFF
TRBJ1-6 TRBV20-1 18 . TRBD1 TGCAGTGCTAGAGATCTTGACAGGGGTAGCTCCTATAATTCACCCCTCCACTTT CSARDLDRGSSYNSPLHF
TRBJ2-5 TRBV5-5 13 . . TGTGCCAGCAGCTCGGGACTTAGAGAGACCCAGTACTTC CASSSGLRETQYF
TRBJ2-1 TRBV7-9 16 . TRBD2 TGTGCCAGCAGCCCAGAACGGGCGGGAGGATACAATGAGCAGTTCTTC CASSPERAGGYNEQFF
TRBJ2-5 TRBV14 18 few TRBD2 TGTGCCAGCAGCCCTAAAATAATCAACAGCGGGAGACAAGAGACCCAGTACTTC CASSPKIINSGRQETQYF